Below are 10 T cell receptor beta chains sequenced from a single sample in a study of cytomegalovirus exposure and HLA in healthy donors. Primers: 60 Vbeta forward and 13 Jbeta reverse. Libraries were prepared by immunoSEQ multiplex PCR; TCRdb keeps only in-frame clonotypes and omits some of them. Among about 110,000 clones listed, under 85% were seen once. Material: PBMCs. These receptors came from a woman in her fifties or sixties in good health and CMV-seropositive.

The chain has TRBV29-1 and TRBJ1-1; TRBD1 matches at 10 bases. The CDR3 has 13 amino acids. Per the germline V gene, CDR1 is SQVTM and CDR2 is ANQGSEA. V was clipped by 5 bases and J by 10 bases; unmatched bases: 10. The CDR3 sequence is CSVSGQGTSGAFF. The CDR3 nucleotides are TGCAGCGTTTCGGGACAGGGGACCAGTGGAGCTTTCTTT.

V and J are TRBV6-1 and TRBJ1-1; unclear D gene. Germline V gene lookup returns CDR1 MNHNS and CDR2 SASEGT. The ends were cut back, 2 bases at V and 4 bases at J, with 8 bases in the middle. The CDR3 has 13 amino acids. Written as DNA, the CDR3 is TGTGCCAGCAGTGAACAGCGGGTCACTGAAGCTTTCTTT. This encodes CASSEQRVTEAFF.

The rearrangement links TRBV4-1 to TRBJ2-3; 8 bases line up with TRBD1. The V and J ends lost 0 bases and 0 bases, in that order; junction bases with no gene match: 5. CDR1 MGHRA and CDR2 YSYEKL come from the germline V gene. The CDR3 has 17 residues. Written as DNA, the CDR3 is TGCGCCAGCAGCCAAGATTATCAGGGGGCGAGCACAGATACGCAGTATTTT. Its protein is CASSQDYQGASTDTQYF.

This sequence joins TRBV29-1 and TRBJ2-7, with 9 bases matching TRBD1. Germline V gene data show CDR1 as SQVTM and CDR2 as ANQGSEA. The CDR3 sequence is 13 residues long. V lost 5 bases and J lost 8; bases outside the gene matches: 10. Here the CDR3 reads CSVPGTGTTKQYF. In DNA form, the CDR3 reads TGCAGCGTTCCCGGGACAGGGACTACGAAGCAGTACTTC.

The chain combines TRBV6-5 with TRBJ1-1; 7 nucleotides align to TRBD1. Germline lookup yields CDR1 MNHEY and CDR2 SVGAGI. Germline trimming cut 6 bases from V and 1 base from J; bases unmatched to any gene: 8. This CDR3 contains 15 residues. This chain's CDR3 is CASSDHRGQNTEAFF. CDR3 DNA sequence: TGTGCCAGCAGCGATCACAGGGGACAGAACACTGAAGCTTTCTTT.

This sequence joins TRBV15 and TRBJ2-5, with D perhaps matching TRBD2 (6 bases). The CDR3 loop spans 15 amino acids. Germline CDR1 is LNHNV and CDR2 is YYDKDF (reference sequence). V was cut by 0 bases and J by 6 bases, with 14 bases left in between. The CDR3 here is CATSRDKRGGKTQYF. CDR3 nucleotide sequence: TGTGCCACCAGCAGAGATAAGAGGGGCGGGAAGACCCAGTACTTC.

This clone has a handful of counts. This rearrangement joins TRBV13 to TRBJ1-1; 7 bases match TRBD1. The germline V gene encodes CDR1 PRHDT and CDR2 FYEKMQ (reference sequence). Trimming took 5 bases from V and 1 from J; bases not matched to a gene: 4. CDR3 length: 14 amino acids. The CDR3 DNA reads as TGTGCCAGCAGCACCAGGACAGGGAACACTGAAGCTTTCTTT. Translated, it gives CASSTRTGNTEAFF.

The rearrangement uses TRBV2 and TRBJ1-2, with D possibly matching TRBD1 (6 bases). Germline values: CDR1 SNHLY, CDR2 FYNNEI. This CDR3 spans 12 amino acids. The V and J ends lost 6 bases and 2 bases respectively, with 7 bases between them. The CDR3 coding sequence is TGTGCCAGCAGACAGGGAAACTATGGCTACACCTTC. The encoded protein is CASRQGNYGYTF.

The chain has TRBV19 and TRBJ2-5; D is unresolved. The DNA end favors TRBJ2-7, so the J call may be wrong. Germline assignment: CDR1 LNHDA and CDR2 SQIVND (reference sequence). There are 13 residues in the CDR3. The CDR3 reads CASSMSRGYEQYF. The CDR3 coding sequence is TGTGCCAGTAGTATGTCGAGAGGCTACGAGCAGTACTTC.

The chain uses TRBV6-5 and TRBJ1-5, with D unresolved. Trimming pared 2 bases from V and 4 bases from J, leaving 6 bases between. From germline, CDR1 is MNHEY and CDR2 SVGAGI. The CDR3 length is 13 residues. DNA for the CDR3: TGTGCCAGCAGTTACGGGGAGAATCAGCCCCAGCATTTT. Protein product: CASSYGENQPQHF.